This entry lists 2 T cell receptor beta chains sequenced from one sample in a study of regulatory T cells in long-lasting Graves disease. The sample's time point: newly diagnosed GD, antithyroid drugs for less than 3 months. PBMC RNA served as the TCR library source. CDR3 regions were amplified by Arm-PCR using iRepertoire HTBI primers to build TCR beta libraries. TCRdb called the multiplex PCR reads again in MiXCR, with one record for every CDR3 protein. The sample lists about 220,000 distinct CDR3 sequences; roughly a fifth were seen once. This sample also appeared in a second study, on T cells in Graves' hyperthyroidism and ophthalmopathy.

The starting material was peripheral blood mononuclear cells (PBMCs), obtained at new diagnosis, from a patient treated with antithyroid drugs. These receptors came from a woman aged 25 to 39 with Graves disease.

The chain is built from TRBV20-1 and TRBJ1-1; the match to TRBD1 covers 11 bases. The ends lost 6 bases at V and 5 bases at J; junction bases unmatched: 5. CDR3 length: 13 amino acids. The germline gives CDR1 DFQATT, CDR2 SNEGSKA (reference sequence). CDR3 in amino acids: CSAGQGAITEAFF. Written as DNA, the CDR3 is TGCAGTGCCGGACAGGGGGCAATAACTGAAGCTTTCTTT.

This clonotype was counted at least ten times. The genes are TRBV5-6 and TRBJ2-7, with D perhaps matching TRBD1 or TRBD2 (5 bases each). V was trimmed by 3 bases and J by 5 bases, leaving 18 bases between them. This CDR3 has 15 amino acids. Germline values: CDR1 SGHDT, CDR2 YYEEEE. The CDR3 sequence: CASSSRGGGYDEQYF. DNA of the CDR3: TGTGCCAGCAGCTCCCGGGGCGGAGGTTATGACGAGCAGTACTTC.